Listed below are T cell receptor beta chains from one sample, sequenced in a study of CD8 T cells in Susac syndrome. TCRdb analysed the immunoSEQ multiplex PCR reads with MiXCR anew, one entry per CDR3 protein. The data hold 120,000 or so distinct CDR3 sequences, with approximately 94% observed a single time. Source material: CD4+ T cells from PBMCs. These receptors all stem from a human donor in good health. CDR3s include the opening cysteine and the closing phenylalanine or tryptophan. Fields, in order: V gene, J gene, D gene, clone size, CDR3 DNA, CDR3 protein. A D gene is named only where the DNA matches it firmly. Clone size is not always given. Where it is, it says once, few, many or a class for expanded clones.

TRBV30,TRBJ1-2,.,.,TGTGCCTGGGCGTTTCCCTATGGCTACACCTTC,CAWAFPYGYTF
TRBV18,TRBJ2-7,.,once,TGTGCCAGCTCTCCACATGTTTACGAGCAGTACTTC,CASSPHVYEQYF
TRBV4-3,TRBJ1-5,.,once,TGCGCCAGCAGCCAAGTCACAAGGGTCATTGTCAATCAGCCCCAGCATTTT,CASSQVTRVIVNQPQHF
TRBV10-3,TRBJ2-6,TRBD2,.,TGTGCCATCTCCCTAGCGGGAGTATCTGGGGCCAACGTCCTGACTTTC,CAISLAGVSGANVLTF
TRBV7-2,TRBJ2-7,TRBD1,few,TGTGCCAGCAGCAGGACAGGGGGCAACTACGAGCAGTACTTC,CASSRTGGNYEQYF
TRBV4-3,TRBJ2-2,.,.,TGCGCCAGCAGCCAAGAGCCGGGGGGCGCGGACACCGGGGAGCTGTTTTTT,CASSQEPGGADTGELFF
TRBV4-3,TRBJ2-2,.,once,TGCGCCAGCAGAAGGGGAGAGGCTTCGATCACCGGGGAGCTGTTTTTT,CASRRGEASITGELFF
TRBV6-6,TRBJ1-6,.,.,TGTGCCAGCAGTAAAAATTACAGGGACCGTCACTCACCCCTCCACTTT,CASSKNYRDRHSPLHF
TRBV30,TRBJ2-1,TRBD1,.,TGTGCCTGGAGGCACGTAGGACAGGGCAACAATGAGCAGTTCTTC,CAWRHVGQGNNEQFF
TRBV27,TRBJ2-2,.,.,TGTGCCAGCAGTTATAAGCGGACCTACACCGGGGAGCTGTTTTTT,CASSYKRTYTGELFF
TRBV7-2,TRBJ2-4,.,.,TGTGCCAGCAGCTTAGCTCAGGGGCGGGACATTCAGTACTTC,CASSLAQGRDIQYF
TRBV12-3/TRBV12-4,TRBJ2-1,TRBD2,.,TGTGCCAGCAGGGGGACTAGCGGGGGATACAATGAGCAGTTCTTC,CASRGTSGGYNEQFF
TRBV20-1,TRBJ1-3,.,.,TGCAGTGCTAGAGAAGGGGTAAAAGGAAACACCATATATTTT,CSAREGVKGNTIYF
TRBV6-2/TRBV6-3,TRBJ2-5,.,few,TGTGCCAGCAGCCCTTCCCCAGAGACCCAGTACTTC,CASSPSPETQYF
TRBV28,TRBJ1-5,TRBD1,.,TGTGCCAGCAGCGACGGACAGGGGCATCAGCCCCAGCATTTT,CASSDGQGHQPQHF
TRBV9,TRBJ2-5,.,.,TGTGCCAGCAGCGTAGGAGCCCAAGAGACCCAGTACTTC,CASSVGAQETQYF
TRBV6-1,TRBJ1-6,.,.,TGTGCCAGCAGTATACGGGACTCAGATTCACCCCTCCACTTT,CASSIRDSDSPLHF
TRBV20-1,TRBJ2-3,.,.,TGCAGTGCTCCGACAGCTTCGGCGGATACGCAGTATTTT,CSAPTASADTQYF
TRBV30,TRBJ1-2,.,.,TGTGCCTGGAGTGGGGGGTTCTATGGCTACACCTTC,CAWSGGFYGYTF
TRBV6-5,TRBJ2-7,TRBD1,.,TGTGCCAGCACCAAGACAGGGTCCAACGAGCAGTACTTC,CASTKTGSNEQYF
TRBV7-9,TRBJ2-1,TRBD2,once,TGTGCCAGCAGCTTAGACAGGACTAGCGGCTACAATGAGCAGTTCTTC,CASSLDRTSGYNEQFF
TRBV16,TRBJ1-1,.,.,TGTGCCAGCAGCCAATCGGGCCTACCCAACACTGAAGCTTTCTTT,CASSQSGLPNTEAFF
TRBV2,TRBJ2-1,.,.,TGTGCCAGCATGGCGAGGGAGGACTACAATGAGCAGTTCTTC,CASMAREDYNEQFF
TRBV4-1,TRBJ2-7,TRBD2,once,TGCGCCAGCAGCCAAGAGTCTAGCGGCTACGAGCAGTACTTC,CASSQESSGYEQYF
TRBV3-1,TRBJ2-2,TRBD2,.,TGTGCCAGCAGGGTAGCGGGAGGTACCGGGGAGCTGTTTTTT,CASRVAGGTGELFF
TRBV2,TRBJ1-4,TRBD1,.,TGTGCCAGTCTCAGGGGGACTAATGAAAAACTGTTTTTT,CASLRGTNEKLFF
TRBV20-1,TRBJ2-6,.,.,TGCAGTGCTAGAGCCACTGGGTCTGGGGCCAACGTCCTGACTTTC,CSARATGSGANVLTF
TRBV12-3/TRBV12-4,TRBJ2-7,.,once,TGTGCCAGCAGTTTCGGTACCCCACAGATTACCTACGAGCAGTACTTC,CASSFGTPQITYEQYF
TRBV5-6,TRBJ2-5,.,.,TGTGCCAGCAGCTTGCATCCTAACTGGGAGAGAACGGAGACCCAGTACTTC,CASSLHPNWERTETQYF
TRBV3-1,TRBJ2-2,TRBD2,.,TGTGCCAGCAGCTCCGGGACTAGCGGGACTCCTCCCGCCGGGGAGCTGTTTTTT,CASSSGTSGTPPAGELFF
TRBV7-9,TRBJ2-1,TRBD2,.,TGTGCCAGCAGCTCGCTATGGACTAGCGAGACTCTCAATGAGCAGTTCTTC,CASSSLWTSETLNEQFF
TRBV29-1,TRBJ1-1,.,.,TGCAGCGTAATTTCCGGGACCCGGGCAGCTTTCTTT,CSVISGTRAAFF
TRBV7-9,TRBJ1-2,.,.,TGTGCCAGCAGCGAAGCAGGGAGCGGCTACACCTTC,CASSEAGSGYTF
TRBV7-9,TRBJ2-5,.,.,TGTGCCAGCAGCTTCCCCGGGGTTGGAGAGACCCAGTACTTC,CASSFPGVGETQYF
TRBV7-9,TRBJ1-1,.,.,TGTGCCAGCAGCCCCGGGAGTAAGGGTGAAGCTTTCTTT,CASSPGSKGEAFF
TRBV30,TRBJ1-5,.,once,TGTGCCTGGAGCCGGACAGTTGGGGATCAGCCCCAGCATTTT,CAWSRTVGDQPQHF
TRBV6-1,TRBJ2-2,.,.,TGTGCCAGCAGCCGGGACACGAACACCGGGGAGCTGTTTTTT,CASSRDTNTGELFF
TRBV18,TRBJ2-5,TRBD1,.,TGTGCCAGCTCACTAGGGACAGGAGTTGAGACCCAGTACTTC,CASSLGTGVETQYF
TRBV11-2,TRBJ2-3,TRBD2,.,TGTGCCAGCAGCCCGTCGCCAGCGGGAGGGTCAGATACGCAGTATTTT,CASSPSPAGGSDTQYF
TRBV18,TRBJ2-1,TRBD2,once,TGTGCCAGCTCACCACAGACTAGCGGGACGGGTTTAAATGAGCAGTTCTTC,CASSPQTSGTGLNEQFF
TRBV20-1,TRBJ1-2,TRBD1,.,TGCAGTGCTAGAGAGGCAGGGGGCCGAGATGGCTACACCTTC,CSAREAGGRDGYTF
TRBV2,TRBJ2-2,.,.,TGTGCCAGCAGTAGGGCAGGGAGGAACACCGGGGAGCTGTTTTTT,CASSRAGRNTGELFF
TRBV12-3/TRBV12-4,TRBJ2-1,TRBD2,.,TGTGCCAGCAGCCGACTAGCGACCGTCGTTGATGAGCAGTTCTTC,CASSRLATVVDEQFF
TRBV4-1,TRBJ2-2,.,.,TGCGCCAGCAGCCCGGGAGTATTAAACACCGGGGAGCTGTTTTTT,CASSPGVLNTGELFF